These 26 T cell receptor beta chains were sequenced from one sample in a study of blood T cell repertoires in COVID-19. The table came from immunoSEQ multiplex PCR; TCRdb's copy has only in-frame clones and leaves some out. Among tens of thousands of clones listed, more than 70% were seen once. Sequenced sample: peripheral blood. Receptor source: a woman of 80 years or more with acute or convalescent COVID-19.

V usage is TRBV5-1 and J usage is TRBJ1-4; TRBD1 aligns across 10 bases. Germline CDR1 reads SGHRS; CDR2 reads YFSETQ. V lost 4 bases to trimming and J lost 8 bases; unmatched junction nucleotides: 5. The CDR3 loop spans 14 amino acids. This CDR3 is CASSVGTGEEKLFF. CDR3 nucleotide sequence: TGCGCCAGCAGCGTGGGGACAGGGGAGGAAAAACTGTTTTTT.

This clone has just one count. The CDR3 DNA sequence: TGTGCCAGCTCACCACGGGGACAGCTTGGAAACACCATATATTTT. This encodes CASSPRGQLGNTIYF. This chain connects TRBV18 to TRBJ1-3; TRBD1 aligns across 7 bases. Per the germline V gene, CDR1 is KGHSH and CDR2 is LQKENI. This CDR3 has 15 residues. V was pared by 1 base and J by 3 bases, with 3 bases of the junction left unmatched.

This rearrangement joins TRBV12-3 or TRBV12-4 to TRBJ2-5, with 8 bases matching TRBD2. The CDR3 runs 13 residues. V lost 6 bases and J lost 5; bases outside the gene matches: 5. Here the CDR3 DNA reads TGTGCCAGCAGGCCTGCTAGCGGGGAGACCCAGTACTTC. This translates into CASRPASGETQYF.

The gene calls are TRBV5-6 and TRBJ2-1, with TRBD2 matching 9 bases. In germline, CDR1 is SGHDT, CDR2 YYEEEE. V lost 4 bases, J lost 5 bases, and 19 bases stayed unmatched. This CDR3 has 19 residues. The CDR3 spells CASSLTLGLARQLNNEQFF. The CDR3 coding sequence is TGTGCCAGCAGCCTAACTCTGGGACTAGCACGGCAACTAAACAATGAGCAGTTCTTC.

This clone was seen only once. V gene TRBV6-1 combines with J gene TRBJ2-6; the D gene is possibly TRBD1 (5 bases). The CDR3 has 15 residues. The germline gives CDR1 MNHNS, CDR2 SASEGT. V gave up 3 bases and J gave up 5 bases, with 11 bases separating them. The chain's CDR3 is CASSDQGTRANVLTF. DNA of the CDR3: TGTGCCAGCAGTGATCAGGGTACAAGGGCCAACGTCCTGACTTTC.

The chain links TRBV6-1 to TRBJ1-2, with 7 bases matching TRBD1. Trimming removed 3 bases from V and 4 bases from J; junction bases left unmatched: 2. Germline CDR1 and CDR2: MNHNS and SASEGT. This CDR3 contains 13 residues. The CDR3 sequence: CASSDRDSYGYTF. For the CDR3, the DNA is TGTGCCAGCAGTGACCGGGACAGCTATGGCTACACCTTC.

This clone was detected once. This chain links TRBV30 with TRBJ2-7, with D perhaps TRBD1 (6 bases). Trimming took 2 bases from V and 1 from J, leaving 15 bases between them. Germline-derived CDR1 and CDR2 are GTSNPN and SVGIG (reference sequence). This CDR3 has 15 residues. The CDR3, as DNA: TGTGCCTGGAGTAGGAAACAGGGAATGTCCTACGAGCAGTACTTC. Residues: CAWSRKQGMSYEQYF.

V gene TRBV4-2 combines with J gene TRBJ2-3; 12 nucleotides match TRBD2. J was trimmed by 1 base and V by 1 base; bases with no gene match: 9. Looked up from germline, CDR1 is LGHNA and CDR2 is YNFKEQ. This CDR3 has 19 residues. The CDR3 bases are TGTGCCAGCAGCCAAGCGGTTACTAGCGGGGGGTGGGGCACAGATACGCAGTATTTT. Protein sequence: CASSQAVTSGGWGTDTQYF.

This rearrangement joins TRBV6-6 to TRBJ1-1, with D perhaps matching TRBD1 (5 bases). V lost 5 bases and J lost 2, with 9 bases in between. CDR3 length: 13 amino acids. Germline V gene lookup returns CDR1 MNHNY and CDR2 SVGAGI (reference sequence). CDR3 nucleotide sequence: TGTGCCAGCAGTGGAGGGGTAAACACTGAAGCTTTCTTT. Protein product: CASSGGVNTEAFF.

The chain has TRBV2 and TRBJ2-2; D possibly corresponds to TRBD1 (5 bases). The CDR3 loop spans 15 amino acids. Deletions cut 3 bases from V and 7 bases from J, with 15 bases between. Germline CDR1 reads SNHLY; CDR2 reads FYNNEI. The CDR3 loop reads CASSDQTAEFGELFF. The DNA for the CDR3 is TGTGCCAGCAGTGATCAGACAGCCGAGTTCGGGGAGCTGTTTTTT.

V gene TRBV30 combines with J gene TRBJ1-2, with TRBD1 identical over 10 bases. The J segment lost 14 bases and the V segment lost 2 bases, leaving 11 bases of the junction unmatched. The CDR3 has 13 residues. Germline V gives CDR1 GTSNPN, CDR2 SVGIG (reference sequence). CDR3 DNA: TGTGCCTGGAGTAGAGGCCGGGACAGGGGTACTACCTTC. Amino acid sequence: CAWSRGRDRGTTF.

The chain couples TRBV2 to TRBJ2-7; D is possibly TRBD1 (7 bases). This CDR3 contains 14 residues. Germline loops: CDR1 SNHLY, CDR2 FYNNEI. V was shortened by 6 bases and J by 4 bases, with 16 bases between the two germline ends. CDR3 loop: CASSRQGGEYEQYV. In DNA, the CDR3 is TGTGCCAGCAGCCGACAGGGAGGCGAGTACGAGCAGTACGTC.

CDR3 loop: CASSDRTATNEKLFF. DNA for the CDR3: TGTGCCAGCAGCGACAGGACCGCAACTAATGAAAAACTGTTTTTT. This sequence joins TRBV5-4 and TRBJ1-4; tentative D call: TRBD1 (6 bases). Germline V gene data show CDR1 as SGHNT and CDR2 as YYREEE (reference sequence). This CDR3 is built from 15 residues. The V gene lost 4 bases and the J gene lost 0 bases, with 10 bases spanning the gap.

This rearrangement joins TRBV5-4 to TRBJ2-7; D possibly corresponds to TRBD1 (5 bases). Per the germline V gene, CDR1 is SGHNT and CDR2 is YYREEE (reference sequence). The CDR3 loop spans 15 amino acids. The V end was cut by 6 bases, the J end by 1 base, with 17 bases between. The CDR3 loop reads CASTSQRDRSYEQYV. The CDR3 DNA follows: TGTGCCAGCACCTCGCAAAGAGACAGATCCTACGAGCAGTACGTC.

The chain has TRBV12-5 and TRBJ1-3, with TRBD1 as a possible D gene (6 bases). CDR3 length: 17 residues. Germline V gene data show CDR1 as LGHNT and CDR2 as FRNRAP. With 6 bases removed from V and 9 bases from J, the gap between germline ends came to 27 bases. The CDR3 spells CASGPTDRNVYVGTIYF. The CDR3 DNA is TGTGCTAGTGGGCCTACGGACAGAAACGTATATGTTGGCACCATATATTTT. Based on the CDR3 plus reference TRBV12-5 and TRBJ1-3, the full variable domain is DARVTQTPRHKVTEMGQEVTMRCQPILGHNTVFWYRQTMMQGLELLAYFRNRAPLDDSGMPKDRFSAEMPDATLATLKIQPSEPRDSAVYFCASGPTDRNVYVGTIYFGEGSWLTVV.

The chain recombines TRBV11-2 with TRBJ1-1; 7 bases fit TRBD1. Per the germline V gene, CDR1 is SGHAT and CDR2 is FQNNGV. This CDR3 spans 14 amino acids. The V and J ends lost 4 bases and 1 base, in that order; junction bases with no gene match: 3. This CDR3 reads CASSSGQENTEAFF. CDR3 bases: TGTGCCAGCAGCTCCGGACAGGAGAACACTGAAGCTTTCTTT.

This clone came up once. The rearrangement joins TRBV5-1 to TRBJ1-2; D unclear. The CDR3 is made up of 15 amino acids. Trimming took 0 bases from V and 5 from J, leaving 14 bases between them. Germline CDR1 reads SGHRS; CDR2 reads YFSETQ. The CDR3: CASSLEGRTSYGYTF. In nucleotides, the CDR3 is TGCGCCAGCAGCTTGGAAGGGCGGACTTCTTATGGCTACACCTTC.

V is TRBV6-7 and J is TRBJ1-5; D is unresolved. TRBV6-7 is an ORF, and what it does is uncertain. Trimming removed 10 bases at V and 0 bases at J, with 10 bases between. The CDR3 is 13 residues long. The CDR3 nucleotides read TGTGCCAAGTTCGGTTATAGCAATCAGCCCCAGCATTTT. Translating gives CAKFGYSNQPQHF.

The gene calls are TRBV4-2 and TRBJ2-3, with D unclear. The CDR3 consists of 13 residues. Looked up from germline, CDR1 is LGHNA and CDR2 is YNFKEQ. V was cut by 4 bases and J by 3 bases, with 8 bases left in between. The CDR3 bases are TGTGCCAGCAGCCCCACAGAGACAGATACGCAGTATTTT. Encoded protein: CASSPTETDTQYF.

A word on this clone: One end of the junction fails to match germline, which may point to a read error. The chain is built from TRBV4-1 and TRBJ2-1; 7 bases align to TRBD1. The germline gives CDR1 MGHRA, CDR2 YSYEKL. The CDR3 loop spans 18 amino acids. The CDR3 here is CASSQGTVYSGSYNEQFF. The CDR3 DNA follows: TGCGCCAGCAGTCAAGGGACAGTCTACTCGGGTTCCTACAATGAGCAGTTCTTC.

The sample holds one count of this clone. The chain uses TRBV5-1 and TRBJ2-3, with D unresolved. The germline CDR1 and CDR2 sequences are SGHRS and YFSETQ. V shed 2 bases and J shed 3 bases, with 13 bases lying between them. CDR3 length: 15 residues. The CDR3 coding sequence is TGCGCCAGCAGCTTTGGGCAAGCTCGGACAGATACGCAGTATTTT. It specifies CASSFGQARTDTQYF.

The J gene is TRBJ2-1, the V gene TRBV6-5; 13 nucleotides line up with TRBD2. The CDR3 runs to 15 residues. The J segment lost 8 bases and the V segment lost 5 bases, leaving 6 bases of the junction unmatched. Germline CDR1 is MNHEY and CDR2 is SVGAGI. The CDR3 DNA reads TGTGCCAGCAGTCCACTAGCGGGGGGGGCTTATGAGCAGTTCTTC. It yields the protein CASSPLAGGAYEQFF.

This chain joins TRBV5-1 and TRBJ1-3; D perhaps matches TRBD1 (5 bases). Germline CDR1 reads SGHRS; CDR2 reads YFSETQ. This CDR3 contains 14 residues. Deletions cut 4 bases from V and 4 bases from J, with 12 bases between. The CDR3 loop is CASSDPSGGNTIYF. CDR3 coding DNA: TGCGCCAGCAGCGACCCCTCAGGGGGAAACACCATATATTTT.

J is TRBJ2-2 and V is TRBV7-2; 7 bases line up with TRBD2. With 2 bases clipped from V and 5 bases from J, the junction kept 5 bases outside the gene matches. This CDR3 comprises 15 residues. Germline values: CDR1 SGHTA, CDR2 FQGNSA. CDR3 residues: CASSLSGDETGELFF. In DNA form, the CDR3 reads TGTGCCAGCAGCTTAAGCGGGGACGAAACCGGGGAGCTGTTTTTT.

The V call is TRBV2, the J call TRBJ2-3; 10 bases are a match to TRBD2. The CDR3 has 14 residues. J was trimmed by 6 bases and V by 6 bases; bases with no gene match: 6. Germline V CDR1 and CDR2: SNHLY, FYNNEI. Written as DNA, the CDR3 is TGTGCCAGCAGATCAGCGGGGGGGACCGATACGCAGTATTTT. This translates into CASRSAGGTDTQYF.

The V and J genes are TRBV10-3 and TRBJ2-1; 9 nucleotides align to TRBD2. From germline, CDR1 is ENHRY and CDR2 SYGVKD. This CDR3 comprises 14 residues. V lost 3 bases and J lost 7; bases outside the gene matches: 4. The CDR3 here is CAISEGGGGNEQFF. The CDR3 nucleotides read TGTGCCATCAGTGAAGGCGGGGGGGGGAATGAGCAGTTCTTC.